Sequencing of this T cell receptor beta chain was carried out in a study of shared clonotypes between healthy human individuals. Some clones are missing from TCRdb's copy, which holds only in-frame ones; the method was immunoSEQ multiplex PCR. The sample contains about 380,000 clones, about 97% of which appear only once. Study-level findings and limits: Sampling was confined to blood; repertoires within tissues likely differ.

The CDR3 has 15 residues. CDR1 is SGHRS and CDR2 is YFSETQ in the germline V gene. Concerning this clone itself: Its antigen remains unidentified. One junction end does not reproduce the germline sequence, and a read error may be involved.

Sequencing was done on a sample of memory CD8+ T cells sorted from blood. Subset reported: CD45RO+ cells pooled with CCR7-negative TemRA cells. The clonotype comes from a man between 25 and 39 years old in good health. The V gene is TRBV5-1, the J gene TRBJ2-5, with TRBD2 as a possible D gene (5 bases). The CDR3 sequence: CASGLVGQREETQYF. The DNA of the CDR3 is TGCGCCAGCGGCTTGGTCGGGCAGAGGGAAGAGACCCAGTACTTC.